The 4 T cell receptor beta chains listed next were all sequenced from one sample in a study of T cell responses to AZD1222 COVID-19 vaccine. Profiling relied on immunoSEQ multiplex PCR, and the TCRdb table lists in-frame clones only, not all of them. Seen here are roughly 110,000 clones, more than 75% observed once, and the top ten hold 20% to 25%. Source: peripheral blood, taken on day 0 of AZD1222 vaccination. These receptors were collected from an adult in good health.

The rearrangement joins TRBV5-1 to TRBJ1-6; D is undetermined. Trimming pared 4 bases from V and 7 bases from J, leaving 9 bases between. The germline CDR1 and CDR2 sequences are SGHRS and YFSETQ. This CDR3 is 13 amino acids long. For the CDR3, the DNA is TGCGCCAGCAGCGCCAGCCCGAATTCACCCCTCCACTTT. This translates into CASSASPNSPLHF.

V gene TRBV7-8 combines with J gene TRBJ2-7, with D uncertain. The germline gives CDR1 SGHVS, CDR2 FQNEAQ. V was cut by 1 base and J by 5 bases, with 9 bases left in between. The CDR3 totals 13 residues. CDR3 residues: CASSLVHDHEQYF. In DNA, the CDR3 is TGTGCCAGCAGCTTAGTTCACGATCACGAGCAGTACTTC.

A single count supports this clone. V usage is TRBV7-2 and J usage is TRBJ1-5; D gene unclear. The CDR3 runs 15 residues. Germline lookup yields CDR1 SGHTA and CDR2 FQGNSA. Trimming took 2 bases from V and 5 from J, leaving 13 bases between them. The CDR3 spells CASSLRSGWDQPQHF. For the CDR3, the DNA is TGTGCCAGCAGCTTAAGGTCAGGATGGGATCAGCCCCAGCATTTT. Looking up the rest from reference TRBV7-2 and TRBJ1-5 gives the full variable domain: GAGVSQSPSNKVTEKGKDVELRCDPISGHTALYWYRQSLGQGLEFLIYFQGNSAPDKSGLPSDRFSAERTGGSVSTLTIQRTQQEDSAVYLCASSLRSGWDQPQHFGDGTRLSIL.

The gene calls are TRBV5-4 and TRBJ1-1, with D tentatively TRBD1 (5 bases). The CDR3 sequence is 15 residues long. The germline V and J ends were trimmed by 2 bases and 4 bases, with 15 bases remaining between them. Germline CDR1 is SGHNT and CDR2 is YYREEE (reference sequence). The CDR3 DNA reads as TGTGCCAGCAGCTTTATTTCAGGGATGAGCACTGAAGCTTTCTTT. Residues: CASSFISGMSTEAFF. Looking up the rest from reference TRBV5-4 and TRBJ1-1 gives the full variable domain: ETGVTQSPTHLIKTRGQQVTLRCSSQSGHNTVSWYQQALGQGPQFIFQYYREEENGRGNFPPRFSGLQFPNYSSELNVNALELDDSALYLCASSFISGMSTEAFFGQGTRLTVV.